This TCR beta chain derives from a study of long-term antiretroviral therapy in people with HIV. This CDR3 has 15 residues. From germline, CDR1 is SNHLY and CDR2 FYNNEI. Deletions cut 6 bases from V and 0 bases from J, with 15 bases between. Researchers ran immunoSEQ v3.0 at survey level. The table came from immunoSEQ multiplex PCR; TCRdb's copy has only in-frame clones and leaves some out. The sample carries 20,000 to 25,000 clones, 80% to 95% recorded once. This chain uses TRBV2 with TRBJ2-7; D might be TRBD1 or TRBD2, each matching 6 bases. This clonotype was sampled from a woman aged 50 to 60 with HIV. This specimen consisted of unsorted PBMCs, obtained 4.4 years after starting antiretroviral therapy. The CDR3 DNA reads as TGTGCCAGCAGACTCAGGGGAGGTCCCTCCTACGAGCAGTACTTC. It encodes CASRLRGGPSYEQYF.